The sequence of this TCR beta chain was determined in a study of blood T cell repertoires in COVID-19. Study background: Samples of COVID-19 (acute and convalescent) were obtained from the United States, Italy and Spain. From T cells, B-cell-depleted T cells, or PBMCs came the material, which was cDNA or gDNA.

Original handling: Nucleated cell counts were estimated from reference gene primer amplification. Sequencing was performed with immunoSEQ multiplex PCR; in TCRdb, only in-frame clones are kept and a portion is missing. V and J calls plus clone size are reproduced from that table; the DNA served to infer D and trimming. The sample consists of just over 250,000 clones, 88% of them appearing once. Germline loops: CDR1 MNHEY, CDR2 SVGAGI. Trimming pared 8 bases from V and 0 bases from J, leaving 17 bases between. The CDR3 has 15 amino acids. V is TRBV6-5 and J is TRBJ2-7; possibly TRBD1 for D (6 bases). Material for sequencing was peripheral blood. The receptor's source is a man aged 60 to 75 who had recovered from COVID-19. Here the CDR3 DNA reads TGTGCCAGCTTGCCTACAGGGTGGACCTCCTACGAGCAGTACTTC. It is translated as CASLPTGWTSYEQYF.